This T cell receptor beta chain was obtained from a study of prognosis after radiotherapy for stage I lung cancer. Ten or more counts support this clonotype. Its matching antigen is unknown. Overall study results and limits: The authors reported that TRBV and TRBJ gene usage differed between patients with and without metastases. Reduced Shannon entropy following stereotactic body radiation therapy was recorded in patients who developed distant metastases.

The CDR3 totals 14 residues. After removal of 6 bases from V and 8 bases from J, the junction contained 7 bases not matched to a gene. Peripheral blood, around 6.4 milliliters per draw, was collected at each of two time points. Multiplex PCR, run in two rounds, amplified TCR beta CDR3 from genomic DNA. Each TRBV and TRBJ gene had its own primer in the first PCR round. MiXCR was run by TCRdb on the multiplex PCR reads, yielding one entry per CDR3 protein. This sample has some 13,000 distinct CDR3 sequences, with 37% found just once. This clonotype originated in a donor older than 45 with non-small cell lung cancer. This sequence joins TRBV12-3 or TRBV12-4 and TRBJ1-6, with 7 positions matching TRBD1. The sequenced sample was PBMCs, obtained before or after stereotactic body radiation therapy (not recorded which). CDR3 DNA: TGTGCCAGCAGCCGACAGGGCCGAGATTCACCCCTCCACTTT. Translating gives CASSRQGRDSPLHF.